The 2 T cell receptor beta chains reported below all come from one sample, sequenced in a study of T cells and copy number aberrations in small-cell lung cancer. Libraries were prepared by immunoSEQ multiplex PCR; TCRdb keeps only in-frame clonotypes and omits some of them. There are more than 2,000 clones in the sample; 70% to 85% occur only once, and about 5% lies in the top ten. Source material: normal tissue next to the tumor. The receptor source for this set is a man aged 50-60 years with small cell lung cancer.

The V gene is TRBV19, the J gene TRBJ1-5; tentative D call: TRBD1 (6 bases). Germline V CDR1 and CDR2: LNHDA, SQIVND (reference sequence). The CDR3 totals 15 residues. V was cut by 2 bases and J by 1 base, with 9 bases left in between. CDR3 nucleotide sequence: TGTGCCAGTAGTATAATGCAGGGGAGCAATCAGCCCCAGCATTTT. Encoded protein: CASSIMQGSNQPQHF.

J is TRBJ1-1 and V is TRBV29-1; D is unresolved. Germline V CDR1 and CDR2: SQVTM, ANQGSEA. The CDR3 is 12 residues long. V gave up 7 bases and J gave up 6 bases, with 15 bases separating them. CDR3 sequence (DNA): TGCAGCGCCTCTGAGGGAGAGGCTGAAGCTTTCTTT. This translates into CSASEGEAEAFF.